This T cell receptor beta chain emerged from a study of T cells after yellow fever vaccination. TCRdb re-analysed the 5' RACE reads in MiXCR, keeping a single row per CDR3 protein. The table lists 75,000 to 100,000 distinct CDR3 sequences, about 8.8% of them singletons. The receptor's source is a man aged 18 to 30 who received the YFV17D yellow fever vaccine. The starting material was CD8+ T cells not binding an NS4B(214-222) dextramer, sorted from PBMCs, obtained more than 14 days after the first yellow fever vaccination.

The CDR3 DNA follows: TGCGCCAGCAGCCGACGACTAAGTACCGGGGAGCTGTTTTTT. Residues: CASSRRLSTGELFF. V gene TRBV4-3 combines with J gene TRBJ2-2; possible D gene TRBD2, 5 bases. The CDR3 runs 14 residues. V was clipped by 4 bases and J by 5 bases, with 11 bases between them. The germline V gene encodes CDR1 LGHNA and CDR2 YSLEER.